This T cell receptor beta chain came from a study of T cell responses to AZD1222 COVID-19 vaccine. TCRdb's table, derived via immunoSEQ multiplex PCR, lists solely in-frame clones and lacks some. The data show 90,000 to 100,000 clones, approximately 88% seen once. V was cut by 6 bases and J by 11 bases, with 20 bases left in between. CDR1 and CDR2 from the germline V gene are LNHDA and SQIVND (reference sequence). This CDR3 is 14 amino acids long. Study-level findings and limits: Clonal diversity may have been underestimated in mostly white British donors. Repertoire sampling occurred only after the peak T cell response.

Turning to this clone: Its antigen is not identified.

This clonotype was obtained from an adult who received the AZD1222 COVID-19 vaccine. The chain carries TRBV19 and TRBJ1-5; TRBD1 is a possible D gene (6 bases). The sequencing used peripheral blood, collected 28 days after the second AZD1222 dose. The CDR3 bases are TGTGCCAGTAGACAAGACAGGTGGGGTATGACCCAGCATTTT. Its translation: CASRQDRWGMTQHF.